The 8 T cell receptor beta chains reported below all come from one sample, sequenced in a study of metastatic and nonmetastatic thyroid tumors (TCRdb year 2020). None of the patients had been given any treatment before thyroid surgery. The library was prepared using PCR. TCRdb lists the instrument as Illumina HiSeq 4000. TCRdb reran the public reads through fastp at Q25 and MiXCR, keeping productive beta chains. This sample lists tens of thousands of clones; 15% to 20% were detected once. The top ten constitute about 13% of the sample. Sequenced material: tumor tissue. The receptors were gathered from a female donor with papillary thyroid cancer or a benign thyroid nodule (not recorded which). Some clones in this sample may be carry-over from other donors' samples.

Ten or more counts support this clone. A read error may account for a junction end that differs from germline. The CDR3 DNA reads as TGTGCTAGCAGCAAAACTACAGGGGAACGAAGGTACGAGCAGTACTTC. Translated: CASSKTTGERRYEQYF. The chain is built from TRBV7-7 and TRBJ2-7, with 7 bases matching TRBD1. The CDR3 sequence is 16 residues long. Germline CDR1 and CDR2: SSHAT and FNYEAQ (reference sequence).

The rearrangement links TRBV24-1 to TRBJ2-5; 11 bases agree with TRBD1. V lost 4 bases, J lost 4 bases, and 10 bases stayed unmatched. The CDR3 is made up of 17 amino acids. Looked up from germline, CDR1 is KGHDR and CDR2 is SFDVKD. CDR3 in amino acids: CATSEYTWTGGAETQYF. DNA for the CDR3: TGTGCCACCAGTGAGTACACCTGGACAGGGGGCGCAGAGACCCAGTACTTC.

Turning to this clone: A much bigger clone sits one base away, suggesting this may be a read error. CDR3 DNA sequence: TGCGCCAACAGCTCACCGGGGGCGCAAGATACGCAGTATTTT. Protein sequence: CANSSPGAQDTQYF. The V gene is TRBV5-1, the J gene TRBJ2-3, with D perhaps assigned TRBD1 or TRBD2 (6 bases each). The CDR3 length is 14 residues. Germline-derived CDR1 and CDR2 are SGHRS and YFSETQ.

This clone was observed at least ten times. The same CDR3 is also encoded by other DNA sequences in this sample. The rearrangement links TRBV3-1 to TRBJ2-1, with 7 bases that match TRBD2. The V and J ends lost 1 base and 2 bases, in that order; junction bases with no gene match: 8. CDR1 and CDR2 from the germline V gene are LGHDT and YNNKEL (reference sequence). The CDR3 loop spans 17 amino acids. DNA for the CDR3: TGTGCCAGCAGCCAAGTACTCGGCGGGGGAACCTACAATGAGCAGTTCTTC. Encoded protein: CASSQVLGGGTYNEQFF.

This clone came up many times. This rearrangement joins TRBV12-3 or TRBV12-4 to TRBJ2-7; D is undetermined. CDR3 length: 14 residues. Between the trimmed V and J ends, which lost 6 bases and 2 bases, there was a span of 14 bases. This chain's CDR3 is CASSKATRPYEQYF. The CDR3 nucleotides are TGTGCCAGCAGCAAGGCTACAAGGCCCTACGAGCAGTACTTC.

This clone is labeled as medium-sized (0.01 to 0.1%). The chain uses TRBV27 and TRBJ2-7, with D unresolved. The CDR3 has 12 residues. Per germline, CDR1 MNHEY and CDR2 SMNVEV (reference sequence). V was trimmed by 4 bases and J by 1 base, leaving 5 bases between them. The CDR3 protein is CASSSYSYEQYF. CDR3 bases: TGTGCCAGCAGTTCGTATTCCTACGAGCAGTACTTC.

The chain has TRBV28 and TRBJ1-1; D remains unclear. The V gene lost 5 bases and the J gene lost 0 bases, with 13 bases spanning the gap. CDR1 is MDHEN, CDR2 SYDVKM, per germline. The length of the CDR3 is 15 residues. The DNA for the CDR3 is TGTGCCAGCAGTGACAAAAGGACCTTGAACACTGAAGCTTTCTTT. It specifies CASSDKRTLNTEAFF. The full variable domain, rest sourced from reference TRBV28 and TRBJ1-1, is DVKVTQSSRYLVKRTGEKVFLECVQDMDHENMFWYRQDPGLGLRLIYFSYDVKMKEKGDIPEGYSVSREKKERFSLILESASTNQTSMYLCASSDKRTLNTEAFFGQGTRLTVV.

This clone was seen at least ten times. The chain carries TRBV11-2 and TRBJ1-5; 7 nucleotides match TRBD1. Germline V CDR1 and CDR2: SGHAT, FQNNGV. The CDR3 spans 17 residues. V lost 3 bases, J lost 2 bases, and 10 bases stayed unmatched. The CDR3, as DNA: TGTGCCAGCAGCTTGGATGGGGACAGTCGAGGCAATCAGCCCCAGCATTTT. It translates to CASSLDGDSRGNQPQHF.